This T cell receptor (beta chain) appears in the sequencing data of a study of T cells in Graves' hyperthyroidism and ophthalmopathy. The germline V and J ends were trimmed by 2 bases and 4 bases, with 10 bases remaining between them. In germline, CDR1 is SGHVS, CDR2 FQNEAQ. The CDR3 sequence is 14 residues long. RNA transcripts yielded amplified TCR beta CDR3 regions. A first-round RT-PCR of the TCR CDR3 used the HTBI primer set. TCRdb called the multiplex PCR reads again in MiXCR, with one record for every CDR3 protein. The sample holds fewer than 450,000 distinct CDR3 sequences, approximately 18% seen once. Subjects aged 18 to 65 presented with newly diagnosed hyperthyroidism of less than 2 months' duration. This clonotype was observed at least ten times.

Sequences were obtained from blood. The sequence was obtained from a woman aged 25 to 39 with Graves' hyperthyroidism that later progressed to Graves' ophthalmopathy. The chain recombines TRBV7-8 with TRBJ2-3, with D possibly matching TRBD2 (5 bases). The CDR3 nucleotides read TGTGCCAGCAGCTTAACGGACTGGCCAGATACGCAGTATTTT. This sequence encodes CASSLTDWPDTQYF.